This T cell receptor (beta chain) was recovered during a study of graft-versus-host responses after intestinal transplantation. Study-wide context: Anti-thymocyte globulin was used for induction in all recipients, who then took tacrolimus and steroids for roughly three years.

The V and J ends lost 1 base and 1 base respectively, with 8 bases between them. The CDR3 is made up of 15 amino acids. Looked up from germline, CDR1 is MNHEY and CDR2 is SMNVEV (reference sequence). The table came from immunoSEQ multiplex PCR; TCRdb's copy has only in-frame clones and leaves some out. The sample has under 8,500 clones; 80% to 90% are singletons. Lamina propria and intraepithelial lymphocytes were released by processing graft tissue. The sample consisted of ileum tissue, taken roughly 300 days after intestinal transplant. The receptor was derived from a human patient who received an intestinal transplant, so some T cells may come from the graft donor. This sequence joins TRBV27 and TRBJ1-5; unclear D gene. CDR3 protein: CASSLWARSNQPQHF. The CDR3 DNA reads TGTGCCAGCAGTTTATGGGCCAGGAGCAATCAGCCCCAGCATTTT.